The 22 T cell receptor beta chains given below trace back to one sample, sequenced in a study of STAT5B mutations in CD4+ large granular lymphocyte leukemia. TCRdb's copy holds only in-frame clones and misses some; the assay was immunoSEQ multiplex PCR. Of roughly 32,000 clones in the sample, 72% are singletons; the top ten hold 2%. The material sequenced was CD4+ T cells from blood buffy coats. The receptors stem from a human donor in good health.

CDR3 DNA sequence: TGTGCCAGCAGTTTAAACAGGGCTAACACTGAAGCTTTCTTT. As protein: CASSLNRANTEAFF. This chain connects TRBV27 to TRBJ1-1; D might be TRBD1 (6 bases). In germline, CDR1 is MNHEY, CDR2 SMNVEV (reference sequence). The CDR3 runs to 14 residues. V was pared by 2 bases and J by 2 bases, with 9 bases between.

V gene TRBV6-1 combines with J gene TRBJ1-4; D is ambiguous. Germline V lookup: CDR1 MNHNS, CDR2 SASEGT. Trimming removed 3 bases from V and 8 bases from J, with 10 bases in between. The CDR3 loop spans 13 amino acids. CDR3 residues: CASSENLEEKLFF. In DNA form, the CDR3 reads TGTGCCAGCAGTGAGAACCTGGAAGAAAAACTGTTTTTT.

This clone appeared a few times. The V and J genes are TRBV7-2 and TRBJ1-1; no reliable D call. Trimming cost V 7 bases and J 6 bases, with 24 bases left between them. There are 16 residues in the CDR3. Germline CDR1 SGHTA, CDR2 FQGNSA. CDR3 loop: CASTETASAGYAEAFF. The CDR3 DNA reads as TGTGCCAGCACCGAGACCGCAAGCGCGGGTTACGCTGAAGCTTTCTTT.

The chain joins TRBV29-1 to TRBJ1-2; D gene uncertain. Per the germline V gene, CDR1 is SQVTM and CDR2 is ANQGSEA. V lost 0 bases and J 6 bases, leaving 2 bases between the germline ends. This CDR3 contains 10 residues. The CDR3 nucleotides are TGCAGCGTTGAAGATAATGGCTACACCTTC. Its protein product is CSVEDNGYTF.

V gene TRBV19 combines with J gene TRBJ2-5; D ambiguous. There are 13 residues in the CDR3. Germline V CDR1 and CDR2: LNHDA, SQIVND (reference sequence). Trimming took 5 bases from V and 0 from J, leaving 7 bases between them. The CDR3 sequence is CASSPGHQETQYF. CDR3 DNA: TGTGCCAGTAGTCCCGGACACCAAGAGACCCAGTACTTC.

The CDR3 sequence: CASSPDPGAAYEQYF. CDR3 bases: TGTGCCAGCAGCCCGGACCCGGGGGCGGCCTACGAGCAGTACTTC. The V gene is TRBV7-2, the J gene TRBJ2-7; tentatively, D is TRBD1 or TRBD2 (6 bases each). This CDR3 has 15 amino acids. Trimming pared 5 bases from V and 2 bases from J, leaving 16 bases between. Germline assignment: CDR1 SGHTA and CDR2 FQGNSA.

The CDR3 reads CASSYAVRGSEKLFF. The CDR3 DNA follows: TGCGCCAGCAGCTATGCGGTTCGGGGGAGTGAAAAACTGTTTTTT. The chain combines TRBV5-1 with TRBJ1-4; TRBD1 is a possible D gene (5 bases). The V end lost 3 bases, the J end lost 7 bases, and 16 bases lay between the germline ends. The CDR3 consists of 15 residues. Germline V CDR1 and CDR2: SGHRS, YFSETQ. Supplemented by reference TRBV5-1 and TRBJ1-4, the full variable domain reads KAGVTQTPRYLIKTRGQQVTLSCSPISGHRSVSWYQQTPGQGLQFLFEYFSETQRNKGNFPGRFSGRQFSNSRSEMNVSTLELGDSALYLCASSYAVRGSEKLFFGSGTQLSVL.

The J gene is TRBJ2-6, the V gene TRBV6-1; D unresolved. Trimming cost V 4 bases and J 0 bases, with 4 bases left between them. The CDR3 spans 14 residues. Per germline, CDR1 MNHNS and CDR2 SASEGT. DNA of the CDR3: TGTGCCAGCAGTGGGACCTCTGGGGCCAACGTCCTGACTTTC. Residues: CASSGTSGANVLTF.

This clone came up once. The J gene is TRBJ1-1, the V gene TRBV5-1, with D possibly matching TRBD1 (5 bases). Trimming pared 4 bases from V and 7 bases from J, leaving 17 bases between. The CDR3 is 14 amino acids. Per the germline V gene, CDR1 is SGHRS and CDR2 is YFSETQ. The CDR3 DNA reads as TGCGCCAGCAGCACCGAGGGGCGAATCGGTGAAGCTTTCTTT. This encodes CASSTEGRIGEAFF. Full variable domain (missing parts from reference TRBV5-1 and TRBJ1-1): KAGVTQTPRYLIKTRGQQVTLSCSPISGHRSVSWYQQTPGQGLQFLFEYFSETQRNKGNFPGRFSGRQFSNSRSEMNVSTLELGDSALYLCASSTEGRIGEAFFGQGTRLTVV.

This clone appeared a single time. The CDR3 region has the DNA TGTGCCAGCAGCCCCCCCCCTGAAGTCGGTACAGGCCTTAGCAATCAGCCCCAGCATTTT. It translates to CASSPPPEVGTGLSNQPQHF. The chain joins TRBV21-1 to TRBJ1-5; the table's TRBD1 call for D was not verified on the DNA. TRBV21-1 is tagged as a pseudogene. The CDR3 covers 20 residues.

This clone was seen a single time. The CDR3 DNA sequence: TGTGCCAGCAGCGGGGGGGTGGATGGCTACACCTTC. This encodes CASSGGVDGYTF. The chain has TRBV9 and TRBJ1-2; D perhaps matches TRBD1 (5 bases). This CDR3 comprises 12 residues. The V gene's germline CDR1 is SGDLS and CDR2 YYNGEE. V was trimmed by 3 bases and J by 6 bases, leaving 9 bases between them.

This rearrangement joins TRBV27 to TRBJ1-6; D is perhaps TRBD1 (5 bases). V lost 4 bases and J lost 13, with 14 bases in between. This CDR3 has 13 residues. Germline V lookup: CDR1 MNHEY, CDR2 SMNVEV (reference sequence). The CDR3 protein is CASSSARAGPLHF. The CDR3 DNA is TGTGCCAGCAGTTCCGCCAGGGCAGGTCCCCTCCACTTT.

DNA for the CDR3: TGTGCCAGCAGCGAGCGGGGTGGGGGTCAAGAGACCCAGTACTTC. Protein: CASSERGGGQETQYF. The chain has TRBV9 and TRBJ2-5; 7 nucleotides agree with TRBD2. The V gene's germline CDR1 is SGDLS and CDR2 YYNGEE. The CDR3 is made up of 15 amino acids. With 3 bases clipped from V and 2 bases from J, the junction kept 7 bases outside the gene matches.

In this sample, this clone is medium-sized. The V gene is TRBV14, the J gene TRBJ1-5, with D hard to call. The ends were cut back, 0 bases at V and 5 bases at J, with 5 bases in the middle. Germline loops: CDR1 SGHDN, CDR2 FVKESK. This CDR3 contains 13 residues. The CDR3: CASSQERDQPQHF. CDR3 DNA sequence: TGTGCCAGCAGCCAAGAAAGGGATCAGCCCCAGCATTTT.

The chain recombines TRBV7-9 with TRBJ2-6; TRBD1 aligns across 10 bases. Germline V lookup: CDR1 SEHNR, CDR2 FQNEAQ (reference sequence). J was trimmed by 4 bases and V by 7 bases; bases with no gene match: 16. The CDR3 is 19 residues long. For the CDR3, the DNA is TGTGCCAGCACCGAAACCGCCCGGGACAGGGGCACCGGGGCCAACGTCCTGACTTTC. The encoded protein is CASTETARDRGTGANVLTF.

Regarding this clone: At one of its ends the junction is not consistent with the germline gene, which may arise from a read error. V gene TRBV7-7 combines with J gene TRBJ1-2; no firm D call. Looked up from germline, CDR1 is SSHAT and CDR2 is FNYEAQ (reference sequence). The CDR3 has 19 residues. CDR3 loop: CASSSLGPAREDQVYGYTF. The DNA for the CDR3 is TGTGCTAGCAGCTCGTTGGGCCCCGCGAGGGAGGACCAGGTCTATGGCTACACCTTC.

The V and J genes are TRBV7-2 and TRBJ2-3; D is uncertain. CDR3 length: 13 residues. Germline-derived CDR1 and CDR2 are SGHTA and FQGNSA. V was shortened by 5 bases and J by 2 bases, with 8 bases between the two germline ends. The CDR3: CASSRTPTDTQYF. The CDR3 bases are TGTGCCAGCAGCCGCACACCCACAGATACGCAGTATTTT.

This chain joins TRBV5-1 and TRBJ2-6, with 8 nucleotides matching TRBD2. With 0 bases clipped from V and 0 bases from J, the junction kept 8 bases outside the gene matches. Germline CDR1 reads SGHRS; CDR2 reads YFSETQ. The CDR3 covers 19 residues. As DNA, the CDR3 is TGCGCCAGCAGCTTGGCTCGGGGGGGGATAGGCTCTGGGGCCAACGTCCTGACTTTC. Encoded protein: CASSLARGGIGSGANVLTF.

Of note for this clone: The junction departs from germline at one end; a sequencing error may be responsible. J is TRBJ1-2 and V is TRBV6-5; D perhaps matches TRBD1 (5 bases). Germline V gene lookup returns CDR1 MNHEY and CDR2 SVGAGI. The CDR3 runs 12 residues. The CDR3, as DNA: TGTGCCGGCAGTTTTAGTGGGGGGGGCTACACCTTC. As protein: CAGSFSGGGYTF.

A word on this clone: Germline is not matched at one junction end, which may reflect a read error. The chain links TRBV7-7 to TRBJ2-2; D might be TRBD1 or TRBD2, each matching 5 bases. CDR3 size: 16 residues. Germline V gene data show CDR1 as SSHAT and CDR2 as FNYEAQ (reference sequence). CDR3 coding DNA: TGTGCTAGCAGCTTAGCGCGTCAGGGTCTAGGCGGGGAGCTGTTTTTT. Translated, it gives CASSLARQGLGGELFF.

This clone was counted a few times. CDR3 sequence (DNA): TGTGCCAGCAGCTCCCGGGACAGGGAGGAAGCTTTCTTT. Translating it yields CASSSRDREEAFF. This chain connects TRBV5-6 to TRBJ1-1; 9 bases line up with TRBD1. CDR3 size: 13 residues. Germline CDR1 SGHDT, CDR2 YYEEEE. J lost 8 bases, V lost 3 bases, and 5 bases had no gene match.

This clone appeared once. V gene TRBV19 combines with J gene TRBJ1-5; 9 bases are a match to TRBD1. CDR1 and CDR2 (germline): LNHDA, SQIVND (reference sequence). This CDR3 region has 15 residues. Trimming removed 3 bases from V and 1 base from J; junction bases left unmatched: 1. The DNA for the CDR3 is TGTGCCAGTAGTATGACAGGGGGGAGCAATCAGCCCCAGCATTTT. Its translation is CASSMTGGSNQPQHF.